The source of this T cell receptor beta chain is a study of radiation and T cells in renal cell carcinoma. Time point of the sample: blood 4 weeks post-SBRT, at nephrectomy. Treatment given: 15 Gy SBRT to primary tumor, nephrectomy 4 weeks later. Nephrectomy followed 15 Gy stereotactic body radiation by 4 weeks. The tumor was a clear cell renal cell carcinoma. The CDR3 spans 12 residues. Trimming shortened V by 2 bases and J by 5 bases, and 6 bases separated the two germline ends. CDR1 and CDR2 (germline): LGHNT, FRNRAP. This clone was counted a single time. The antigen remains undetermined. Whole-study findings and limits: In blood, top tumor clones expanded by 2 weeks, shrinking by 4.

The repertoire was sequenced with immunoSEQ multiplex PCR; TCRdb's copy has only in-frame clones and lacks some. The sample has about 83,000 clones, 75% to 90% seen once. Material: blood, obtained from a patient whose treatment included radiotherapy and nephrectomy. The sequence came from a woman aged 60-75 years with renal cell carcinoma. The chain joins TRBV12-5 to TRBJ2-5; no firm D call. The CDR3 DNA is TGTGCTAGTGGTTTGTCAATGGAGACCCAGTACTTC. Translated, it gives CASGLSMETQYF.